This T cell receptor (beta chain) was obtained from a study of OX40 agonist ivuxolimab in advanced cancers. Regarding the complete study: The costimulatory receptor OX40 (CD134) was targeted by ivuxolimab, a fully human IgG2 agonistic monoclonal antibody. Intravenous ivuxolimab was administered to patients every 2 weeks at six dose levels: 0.01, 0.1, 0.3, 1.5, 3 and 10 mg/kg. Of the roughly 52 dose-escalation patients, hepatocellular carcinoma was present in about 20, melanoma in some 15, renal cell carcinoma in 9 and head and neck cancer in 9. The dose-escalation cohort was over 70% male with a mean age of approximately 60 years, ranging from roughly 20 to 80. Prior anti-PD-1, anti-PD-L1 or anti-CTLA-4 therapy was permitted, and checkpoint inhibitors had been received by 40% to 50% of dose-escalation patients. Three dose-escalation patients achieved partial responses, one with hepatocellular carcinoma and two with cutaneous melanoma. Peripheral TCRbeta sequencing aimed to test whether ivuxolimab altered TCR sequence diversity and caused clonal T-cell expansion. The paper covers the monotherapy dose-escalation part of the phase I ivuxolimab trial, which included N ≈ 57 patients. On the study overall, not on this receptor specifically: In partial responders in the 0.1-3.0 mg/kg groups, normalized peripheral clonal expansion was found to be among the lowest, especially among CD8+ T cells. Antigen specificity was not determined for the clonally expanded peripheral T cells. Low levels of normalized T-cell clonal expansion were also shown by some nonresponding patients. After ivuxolimab, expanded clones were on average more numerous among CD8+ T cells than among CD4+ T cells. At doses of 0.1 to 3.0 mg/kg, clonal expansion of both CD4+ and CD8+ blood T cells was observed from baseline to week 6.

The sample holds one count of this clone. Its target antigen remains unknown. No base quality values were provided; no much bigger clone lies one nucleotide off. Genomic DNA was isolated from the sorted cells so that the TCRbeta CDR3 region could be sequenced. The immunoSEQ Assay was used to sequence the TCRbeta CDR3 regions. TCRdb holds this immuneACCESS table with in-frame rearrangements only. Some clones are missing; in checked studies, unresolved V genes explain under half, and the rest has no known cause. The sample profile shows 55,000 to 80,000 clones; roughly 90% of them were found once. 0.62% of the sample rests with the top ten. The trial excluded patients who had a history of autoimmune disease or were on systemic immunosuppression. Peripheral blood for TCR sequencing was drawn from every dose cohort at baseline, at cycle 4 day 1 and at cycle 7 day 1. The samples were taken from a phase I, first-in-human, multicenter, open-label dose-escalation trial of ivuxolimab. Adults with locally advanced or metastatic melanoma, renal cell, hepatocellular, or head and neck squamous cell carcinoma were enrolled in the trial. Before TCR sequencing, CD4+ T cells and CD8+ T cells from peripheral blood were sorted into separate populations.

The sample was CD4+ or CD8+ T cells sorted from blood, taken in a trial of the OX40 agonist ivuxolimab. The source is an adult with an advanced solid tumor such as melanoma, head and neck, liver or kidney cancer.

The sequenced DNA: TGTGCCTGGAGAAGCGGGGGGGCCGGAGATACGCAGTATTTT. It codes for CAWRSGGAGDTQYF. The rearrangement joined TRBV30 to TRBJ2-3, and 10 junction bases match TRBD2. The CDR3 contains 14 residues, cysteine and phenylalanine counted. Just the 42-base CDR3 DNA is kept, in frame starting at base 1. According to the germline V gene (reference sequence), CDR1 reads GTSNPN and CDR2 reads SVGIG. Trimming accounts for 3 bases at V and 5 bases at J, while the number of junction bases matched to no gene is 5.